A single sample gave rise to the 14 T cell receptor beta chains below, sequenced in a study of cytomegalovirus exposure and HLA in healthy donors (dated by TCRdb to about 2017). The library was obtained by the immunoSEQ multiplex PCR assay. The multiplex PCR relied on a mix of 60 forward primers for TCR Vbeta segments and 13 reverse primers for TCR Jbeta segments. Not all clones reach the TCRdb copy of this immuneACCESS table, which keeps in-frame sequences only. Checked studies attribute under half of the gap to unresolved V genes and leave the rest unexplained. This sample holds fewer than 150,000 clones; more than 75% were observed only once. The biggest ten clones account for under 4.5% of the sample. Material for sequencing was PBMCs. These receptors were collected from a young man in good health and CMV-seronegative.

The chain combines TRBV4-1 with TRBJ2-2, with 10 bases that match TRBD1. The CDR3 is 16 amino acids. Germline CDR1 reads MGHRA; CDR2 reads YSYEKL. V trimming: 3 bases; J trimming: 7 bases; junction bases outside the gene matches: 8. The CDR3 spells CASSQWTGGSVGELFF. In DNA form, the CDR3 reads TGCGCCAGCAGCCAGTGGACAGGGGGTAGCGTCGGGGAGCTGTTTTTT.

The rearrangement links TRBV30 to TRBJ1-1; a weak D match, TRBD1 (5 bases). The CDR3 is 11 amino acids. The ends were cut back, 4 bases at V and 8 bases at J, with 11 bases in the middle. CDR1 and CDR2 from the germline V gene are GTSNPN and SVGIG (reference sequence). The CDR3, as DNA: TGTGCCTGGACGGGGGGGGGAGAAGCTTTCTTT. Translation: CAWTGGGEAFF.

The chain has TRBV9 and TRBJ2-7; 12 nucleotides align to TRBD2. Germline loops: CDR1 SGDLS, CDR2 YYNGEE. This CDR3 comprises 16 residues. The junction had 7 bases not matched to a gene; V was cut back by 4 bases and J by 2 bases. The CDR3: CASSPGGTSGPYEQYF. In DNA, the CDR3 is TGTGCCAGCAGCCCAGGCGGGACTAGCGGGCCCTACGAGCAGTACTTC. The full variable domain, completed using reference TRBV9 and TRBJ2-7, is DSGVTQTPKHLITATGQRVTLRCSPRSGDLSVYWYQQSLDQGLQFLIQYYNGEERAKGNILERFSAQQFPDLHSELNLSSLELGDSALYFCASSPGGTSGPYEQYFGPGTRLTVT.

This clone was found a few times. This chain uses TRBV27 with TRBJ2-5; 8 nucleotides match TRBD2. V lost 10 bases, J lost 1 base, and 5 bases stayed unmatched. CDR3 length: 13 amino acids. Germline V gives CDR1 MNHEY, CDR2 SMNVEV (reference sequence). CDR3 in DNA: TGTGCCACTCCCGGGGGGGGCCAAGAGACCCAGTACTTC. Its protein is CATPGGGQETQYF.

The chain combines TRBV5-5 with TRBJ1-5; maybe TRBD1 (6 bases). With 4 bases removed from V and 3 bases from J, the gap between germline ends came to 20 bases. In germline, CDR1 is SGHKS, CDR2 YYEKEE (reference sequence). This CDR3 spans 17 amino acids. This chain's CDR3 is CASSPRQGNGDNQPQHF. The DNA of the CDR3 is TGTGCCAGCAGCCCAAGGCAGGGGAACGGTGACAATCAGCCCCAGCATTTT.

The chain recombines TRBV11-2 with TRBJ1-2; perhaps TRBD1 as D (6 bases). This CDR3 is 12 amino acids long. The germline V gene has CDR1 SGHAT and CDR2 FQNNGV. Trimming took off 4 bases at V and 4 bases at J, with 7 bases between the two ends. The CDR3 region is CASSSQGYGYTF. The CDR3 region has the DNA TGTGCCAGCAGCTCACAGGGCTATGGCTACACCTTC.

The chain has TRBV6-1 and TRBJ1-5; D perhaps matches TRBD1 (6 bases). The V end was cut by 6 bases, the J end by 3 bases, with 9 bases between. Germline CDR1 MNHNS, CDR2 SASEGT. CDR3 size: 13 residues. In nucleotides, the CDR3 is TGTGCCAGCAGGACAGGCTCCAATCAGCCCCAGCATTTT. This translates into CASRTGSNQPQHF.

This chain joins TRBV11-1 and TRBJ1-1; possible D gene TRBD1, 5 bases. Germline lookup yields CDR1 SGHAT and CDR2 FQDESV (reference sequence). Trimming cost V 5 bases and J 2 bases, with 12 bases left between them. The CDR3 totals 14 residues. CDR3 bases: TGTGCCAGCAGCCGCGCGGGGCTAAACACTGAAGCTTTCTTT. This sequence encodes CASSRAGLNTEAFF. The complete variable domain, with remaining parts taken from reference TRBV11-1 and TRBJ1-1, reads EAEVAQSPRYKITEKSQAVAFWCDPISGHATLYWYRQILGQGPELLVQFQDESVVDDSQLPKDRFSAERLKGVDSTLKIQPAELGDSAMYLCASSRAGLNTEAFFGQGTRLTVV.

The chain couples TRBV15 to TRBJ1-5; no clear D gene. The CDR3 consists of 12 residues. V lost 3 bases and J lost 4, with 4 bases in between. Germline V gene sequence: CDR1 LNHNV, CDR2 YYDKDF (reference sequence). CDR3 sequence (DNA): TGTGCCACCAGCAGGAGAAATCAGCCCCAGCATTTT. Its translation: CATSRRNQPQHF.

The chain joins TRBV18 to TRBJ2-7; TRBD1 matches at 8 bases. This CDR3 is 15 amino acids long. CDR1 KGHSH and CDR2 LQKENI come from the germline V gene. Trimming removed 0 bases from V and 4 bases from J; junction bases left unmatched: 5. The CDR3 bases are TGTGCCAGCTCACCACCGACAGGGGTGGGATACGAGCAGTACTTC. Translated: CASSPPTGVGYEQYF.

V is TRBV6-7 and J is TRBJ2-3; possible D gene TRBD1, 5 bases. TRBV6-7 counts as an open reading frame of uncertain function. Trimming pared 0 bases from V and 2 bases from J, leaving 9 bases between. This CDR3 is 15 amino acids long. CDR3 coding DNA: TGTGCCAGCAGTTACTCTTCCAGGGCCACAGATACGCAGTATTTT. Encoded protein: CASSYSSRATDTQYF.

V and J are TRBV11-3 and TRBJ2-1, with 13 bases that match TRBD2. J was trimmed by 8 bases and V by 5 bases; bases with no gene match: 9. This CDR3 has 16 residues. Germline V lookup: CDR1 SGHNT, CDR2 YENEEA. This CDR3 reads CASSHFGTSGNDEQFF. CDR3 sequence (DNA): TGTGCCAGCAGCCATTTCGGGACTAGCGGGAATGATGAGCAGTTCTTC. The whole variable domain, filled in from reference TRBV11-3 and TRBJ2-1, reads EAGVVQSPRYKIIEKKQPVAFWCNPISGHNTLYWYLQNLGQGPELLIRYENEEAVDDSQLPKDRFSAERLKGVDSTLKIQPAELGDSAVYLCASSHFGTSGNDEQFFGPGTRLTVL.

The chain joins TRBV7-9 to TRBJ2-1; D gene ambiguous. V gave up 2 bases and J gave up 9 bases, with 5 bases separating them. Germline lookup yields CDR1 SEHNR and CDR2 FQNEAQ (reference sequence). The CDR3 has 11 residues. The chain's CDR3 is CASSLPVEQFF. Written as DNA, the CDR3 is TGTGCCAGCAGCTTACCGGTTGAGCAGTTCTTC.

This chain joins TRBV13 and TRBJ2-1; D unclear. Trimming took 2 bases from V and 2 from J, leaving 7 bases between them. Germline lookup yields CDR1 PRHDT and CDR2 FYEKMQ (reference sequence). CDR3 length: 14 amino acids. CDR3 in amino acids: CASSLWAAYNEQFF. CDR3 DNA sequence: TGTGCCAGCAGCTTATGGGCAGCCTACAATGAGCAGTTCTTC. Full variable domain (missing parts from reference TRBV13 and TRBJ2-1): AAGVIQSPRHLIKEKRETATLKCYPIPRHDTVYWYQQGPGQDPQFLISFYEKMQSDKGSIPDRFSAQQFSDYHSELNMSSLELGDSALYFCASSLWAAYNEQFFGPGTRLTVL.